The TCR beta chain described here comes from a study of cytomegalovirus exposure and HLA in healthy donors. Study information: Some 85 million unique TCRs, all from HLA-typed donors, were included in an early release of the data. Study observations and caveats: Cytomegalovirus status, reportedly, was diagnosed with high specificity and sensitivity by the classifier. The authors later linked a missense DCLRE1C variant to TCR beta V- and J-gene trimming.

Trimming at V came to 1 base and at J to 0 bases, leaving 3 bases not matched to a gene. The germline gives CDR1 SGHKS, CDR2 YYEKEE (reference sequence). CDR3 size: 15 residues. Samples came from healthy bone marrow donors. This clone was counted a single time. Its antigen is still unknown. The primer mix had 60 Vbeta and 13 Jbeta primers. The assay was immunoSEQ multiplex PCR, and TCRdb's table has in-frame clones only and misses some. Of about 150,000 clones in the sample, 75% to 90% are singletons; the top ten hold just under 2%. The sample taken for sequencing was PBMCs. This TCR was sampled from a woman in her late teens or twenties in good health and CMV-seronegative. The V gene is TRBV5-5, the J gene TRBJ1-1, with 7 bases matching TRBD1. In DNA form, the CDR3 reads TGTGCCAGCAGCTTGTTAGGGGGCATGAACACTGAAGCTTTCTTT. Translating gives CASSLLGGMNTEAFF.